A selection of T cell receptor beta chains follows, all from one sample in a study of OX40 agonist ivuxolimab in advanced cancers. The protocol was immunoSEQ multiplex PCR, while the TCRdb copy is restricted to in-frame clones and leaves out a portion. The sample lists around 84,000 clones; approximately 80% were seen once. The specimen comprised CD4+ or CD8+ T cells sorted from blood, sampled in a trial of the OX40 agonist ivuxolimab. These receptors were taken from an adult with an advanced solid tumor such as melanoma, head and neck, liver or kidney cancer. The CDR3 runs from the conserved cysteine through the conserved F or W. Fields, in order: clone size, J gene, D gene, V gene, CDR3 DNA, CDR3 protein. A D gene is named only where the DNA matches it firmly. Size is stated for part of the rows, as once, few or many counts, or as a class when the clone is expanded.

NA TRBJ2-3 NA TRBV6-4 TGTGCCAGCTATCGGGGAGGACAAGATACGCAGTATTTT CASYRGGQDTQYF
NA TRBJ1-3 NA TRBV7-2 TGTGCCAGCAGCTTAGCGCCCGAGAACTCTGGAAACACCATATATTTT CASSLAPENSGNTIYF
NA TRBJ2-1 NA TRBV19 TGTGCCAGTAACCCCATCTTTGTGCCGGGAAGGTCCTACAATGAGCAGTTCTTC CASNPIFVPGRSYNEQFF
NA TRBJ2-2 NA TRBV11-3 TGTGCCAGCAGCCTACCCGGCGGGGAGCTGTTTTTT CASSLPGGELFF
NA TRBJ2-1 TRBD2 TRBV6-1 TGTGCCAGCACCACTATAGCGGGCAATGAGCAGTTCTTC CASTTIAGNEQFF
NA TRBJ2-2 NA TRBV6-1 TGTGCCAGCAGTGAAGGAGTCGCCGGGGAGCTGTTTTTT CASSEGVAGELFF
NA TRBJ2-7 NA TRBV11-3 TGTGCCAGCAGCCTTCAATTCGAGCAGTACTTC CASSLQFEQYF
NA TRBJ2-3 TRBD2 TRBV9 TGTGCCAGCAGCTTGAGGACTAGCGGGAACACAGATACGCAGTATTTT CASSLRTSGNTDTQYF
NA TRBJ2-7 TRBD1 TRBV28 TGTGCCACCCGGACAGGGAGGAACGAGCAGTACTTC CATRTGRNEQYF
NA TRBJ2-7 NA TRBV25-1 TGTGCCAGCAGCGCAAGGAGGGCGGGGGAGCAGTACTTC CASSARRAGEQYF
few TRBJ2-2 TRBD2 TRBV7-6 TGTGCCAGCAGCGCTAGCGGGAGGGAGCTGTTTTTT CASSASGRELFF
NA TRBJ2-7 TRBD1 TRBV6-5 TGTGCCAGCAGACCTCCGGGACAGGGGGTGCCCGAGCAGTACTTC CASRPPGQGVPEQYF
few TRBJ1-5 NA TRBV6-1 TGTGCCAGCAGTGAAATAATTCGCGTTCAGCCCCAGCATTTT CASSEIIRVQPQHF
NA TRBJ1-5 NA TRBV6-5 TGTGCCAGCAAAGTCCGGGGGGGGGCAGGTCAGCCCCAGCATTTT CASKVRGGAGQPQHF
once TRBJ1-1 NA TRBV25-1 TGTGCCAGCAGTGAAGGGACTGAAGCTTTCTTT CASSEGTEAFF
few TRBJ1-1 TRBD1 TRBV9 TGTGCCAGCAGCGTAGACCCAGGGGGACGGGAAGCTTTCTTT CASSVDPGGREAFF
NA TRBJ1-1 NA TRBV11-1 TGTGCCCACAGGGAATTAGGGACTGAAGCTTTCTTT CAHRELGTEAFF
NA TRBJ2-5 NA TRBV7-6 TGTGCCAGCAGCTTAGAAACCCACCGCCGGGAGACCCAGTACTTC CASSLETHRRETQYF
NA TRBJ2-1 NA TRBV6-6 TGTGCCAGTTCGACACAAGGACGACGAGAGCAGTTCTTC CASSTQGRREQFF
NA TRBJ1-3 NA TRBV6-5 TGTGCCAGCAGGGACGGGACATCTGGAAACACCATATATTTT CASRDGTSGNTIYF
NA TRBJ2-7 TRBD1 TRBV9 TGTGCCAGCAGCTCCGCCGGGACAGGGGGCCACGAGCAGTACTTC CASSSAGTGGHEQYF
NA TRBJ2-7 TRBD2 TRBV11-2 TGTGCCAGCAGCTTAGTTGGCGGGGGGGCCGCCTACGAGCAGTACTTC CASSLVGGGAAYEQYF
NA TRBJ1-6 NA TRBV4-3 TGCGCCAGCAGCCAAGAGATCGGGCAAAATTCACCCCTCCACTTT CASSQEIGQNSPLHF
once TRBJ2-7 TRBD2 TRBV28 TGTGCCAGCAGTTTACTGGGGACTAGCGGGAGCTACGAGCAGTACTTC CASSLLGTSGSYEQYF